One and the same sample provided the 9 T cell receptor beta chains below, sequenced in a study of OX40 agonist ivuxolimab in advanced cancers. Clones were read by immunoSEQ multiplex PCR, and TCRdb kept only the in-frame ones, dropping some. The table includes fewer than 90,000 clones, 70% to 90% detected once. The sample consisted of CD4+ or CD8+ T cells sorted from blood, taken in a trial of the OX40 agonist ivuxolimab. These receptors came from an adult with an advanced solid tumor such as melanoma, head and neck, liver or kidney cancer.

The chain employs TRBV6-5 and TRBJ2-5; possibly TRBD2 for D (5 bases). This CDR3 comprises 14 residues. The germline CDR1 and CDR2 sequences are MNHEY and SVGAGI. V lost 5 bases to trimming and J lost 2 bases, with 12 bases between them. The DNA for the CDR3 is TGTGCCAGCAGTCCCGCGGGCAGGCAAGAGACCCAGTACTTC. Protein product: CASSPAGRQETQYF.

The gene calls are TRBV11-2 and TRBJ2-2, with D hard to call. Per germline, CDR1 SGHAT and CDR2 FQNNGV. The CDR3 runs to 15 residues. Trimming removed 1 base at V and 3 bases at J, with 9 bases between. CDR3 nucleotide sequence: TGTGCCAGCAGCTTAGGCGCTGGATACACCGGGGAGCTGTTTTTT. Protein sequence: CASSLGAGYTGELFF.

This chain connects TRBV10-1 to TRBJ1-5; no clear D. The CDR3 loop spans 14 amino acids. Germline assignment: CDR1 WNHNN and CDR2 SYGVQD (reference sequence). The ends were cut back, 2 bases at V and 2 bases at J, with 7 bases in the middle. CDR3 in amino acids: CASSEGTGNQPQHF. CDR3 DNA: TGCGCCAGCAGTGAGGGTACGGGCAATCAGCCCCAGCATTTT.

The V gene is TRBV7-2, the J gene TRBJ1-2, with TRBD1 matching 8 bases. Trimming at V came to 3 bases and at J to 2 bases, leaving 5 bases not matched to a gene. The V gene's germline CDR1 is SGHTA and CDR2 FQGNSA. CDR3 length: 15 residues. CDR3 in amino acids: CASSFDRGENYGYTF. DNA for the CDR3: TGTGCCAGCAGCTTTGACAGGGGCGAAAACTATGGCTACACCTTC.

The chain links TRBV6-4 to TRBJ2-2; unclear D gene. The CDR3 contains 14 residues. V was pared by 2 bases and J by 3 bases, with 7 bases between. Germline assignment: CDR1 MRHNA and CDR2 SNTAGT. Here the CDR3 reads CASSDQAHTGELFF. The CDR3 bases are TGTGCCAGCAGTGACCAGGCCCACACCGGGGAGCTGTTTTTT.

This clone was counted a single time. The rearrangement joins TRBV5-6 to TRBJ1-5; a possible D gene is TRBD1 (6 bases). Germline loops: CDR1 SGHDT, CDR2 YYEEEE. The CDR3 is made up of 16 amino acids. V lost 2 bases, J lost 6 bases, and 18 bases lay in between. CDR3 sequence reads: CASSFPPGAPSQPQHF. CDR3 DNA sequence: TGTGCCAGCAGCTTCCCACCGGGGGCCCCATCTCAGCCCCAGCATTTT.

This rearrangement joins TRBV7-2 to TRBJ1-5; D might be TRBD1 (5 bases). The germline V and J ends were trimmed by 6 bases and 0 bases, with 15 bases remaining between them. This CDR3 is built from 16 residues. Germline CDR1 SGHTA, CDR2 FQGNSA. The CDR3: CASSYGGTFSNQPQHF. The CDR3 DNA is TGTGCCAGCAGTTATGGGGGGACCTTTAGCAATCAGCCCCAGCATTTT.

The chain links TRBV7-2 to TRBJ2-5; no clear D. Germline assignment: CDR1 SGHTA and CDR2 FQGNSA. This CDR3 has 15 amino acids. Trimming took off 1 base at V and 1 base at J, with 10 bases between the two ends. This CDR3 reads CASSLGGKLQETQYF. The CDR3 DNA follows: TGTGCCAGCAGCTTAGGCGGTAAACTCCAAGAGACCCAGTACTTC. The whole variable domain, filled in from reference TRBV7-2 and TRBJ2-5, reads GAGVSQSPSNKVTEKGKDVELRCDPISGHTALYWYRQSLGQGLEFLIYFQGNSAPDKSGLPSDRFSAERTGGSVSTLTIQRTQQEDSAVYLCASSLGGKLQETQYFGPGTRLLVL.

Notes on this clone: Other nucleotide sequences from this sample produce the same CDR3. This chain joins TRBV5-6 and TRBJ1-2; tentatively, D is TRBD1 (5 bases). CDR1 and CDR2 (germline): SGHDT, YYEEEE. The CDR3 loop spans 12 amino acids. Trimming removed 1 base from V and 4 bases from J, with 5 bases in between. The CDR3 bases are TGTGCCAGCAGCTTGACAGGCTATGGCTACACCTTC. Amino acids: CASSLTGYGYTF.